The 14 T cell receptor beta chains reported below all come from one sample, sequenced in a study of OX40 agonist ivuxolimab in advanced cancers. To prepare the library, the immunoSEQ multiplex PCR assay was applied. TCRdb mirrors the immuneACCESS table, restricted to in-frame sequences. Some clones are absent from its copies; in checked studies, under half trace to an unresolved V gene, and the reason for the others is unknown. The sample profile shows some 50,000 clones; 70% to 90% of them were found once. The top ten clones comprise approximately 1.6% of the sample. This specimen consisted of CD4+ or CD8+ T cells sorted from blood, obtained in a trial of the OX40 agonist ivuxolimab. Source of these receptors: an adult with an advanced solid tumor such as melanoma, head and neck, liver or kidney cancer.

This clone appeared a few times. CDR3 protein: CASSLQGSFYEQYF. The CDR3 bases are TGTGCCAGCAGTTTGCAAGGCAGTTTTTACGAGCAGTACTTC. The V gene is TRBV27, the J gene TRBJ2-7; D is unclear. This CDR3 spans 14 amino acids. V shed 3 bases and J shed 4 bases, with 13 bases lying between them. CDR1 and CDR2 from the germline V gene are MNHEY and SMNVEV (reference sequence).

The V call is TRBV29-1, the J call TRBJ1-4, with 7 positions matching TRBD1. The CDR3 sequence is 15 residues long. Germline CDR1 SQVTM, CDR2 ANQGSEA. Germline trimming cut 5 bases from V and 8 bases from J; bases unmatched to any gene: 14. CDR3 sequence (DNA): TGCAGCGTTCAGGCCACAGGGGCCCGAAACGAAAAACTGTTTTTT. This translates into CSVQATGARNEKLFF. Together with reference TRBV29-1 and TRBJ1-4, the CDR3 gives the full variable domain: SAVISQKPSRDICQRGTSLTIQCQVDSQVTMMFWYRQQPGQSLTLIATANQGSEATYESGFVIDKFPISRPNLTFSTLTVSNMSPEDSSIYLCSVQATGARNEKLFFGSGTQLSVL.

This sequence joins TRBV6-1 and TRBJ2-5, with D unresolved. Germline-derived CDR1 and CDR2 are MNHNS and SASEGT. The CDR3 runs to 14 residues. V lost 4 bases and J lost 7, with 16 bases in between. The CDR3: CASSVQPEARTQYF. As DNA, the CDR3 is TGTGCCAGCAGTGTTCAGCCGGAAGCCCGGACCCAGTACTTC.

V and J are TRBV6-1 and TRBJ2-7; 9 bases align to TRBD1. This CDR3 is built from 16 residues. The germline V gene encodes CDR1 MNHNS and CDR2 SASEGT. J lost 0 bases, V lost 4 bases, and 7 bases had no gene match. The CDR3 loop reads CASSGAGTGFSYEQYF. CDR3 DNA sequence: TGTGCCAGCAGTGGGGCCGGGACAGGGTTCTCCTACGAGCAGTACTTC.

The chain joins TRBV6-5 to TRBJ2-5; D might be TRBD1 (5 bases). The CDR3 is 14 residues long. The germline gives CDR1 MNHEY, CDR2 SVGAGI. V was shortened by 5 bases and J by 1 base, with 11 bases between the two germline ends. The CDR3 here is CASSKQVVQETQYF. The CDR3 coding sequence is TGTGCCAGCAGTAAACAGGTGGTCCAAGAGACCCAGTACTTC.

The chain uses TRBV4-1 and TRBJ1-4, with TRBD1 identical over 7 bases. Germline trimming cut 3 bases from V and 14 bases from J; bases unmatched to any gene: 6. This CDR3 is built from 12 residues. Per germline, CDR1 MGHRA and CDR2 YSYEKL. This chain's CDR3 is CASSQGQTGLFF. CDR3 sequence (DNA): TGCGCCAGCAGCCAGGGACAGACGGGGCTGTTTTTT.

This clone was detected only a few times. The chain uses TRBV5-1 and TRBJ2-7; TRBD2 matches at 12 bases. Germline trimming cut 5 bases from V and 5 bases from J; bases unmatched to any gene: 5. The length of the CDR3 is 14 residues. The V gene's germline CDR1 is SGHRS and CDR2 YFSETQ. The CDR3 nucleotides read TGCGCCAGCAGTTCGACTAGCGGGAGTAACGAGCAGTACTTC. It yields the protein CASSSTSGSNEQYF. The complete variable domain, with remaining parts taken from reference TRBV5-1 and TRBJ2-7, reads KAGVTQTPRYLIKTRGQQVTLSCSPISGHRSVSWYQQTPGQGLQFLFEYFSETQRNKGNFPGRFSGRQFSNSRSEMNVSTLELGDSALYLCASSSTSGSNEQYFGPGTRLTVT.

The rearrangement joins TRBV2 to TRBJ2-5; 12 bases align to TRBD2. There are 16 residues in the CDR3. Germline V CDR1 and CDR2: SNHLY, FYNNEI. V lost 6 bases to trimming and J lost 5 bases; unmatched junction nucleotides: 10. The CDR3 bases are TGTGCCAGCAGACGACTAGCGGGGGCACTAGGGGAGACCCAGTACTTC. It codes for CASRRLAGALGETQYF.

The rearrangement uses TRBV18 and TRBJ1-1; D possibly corresponds to TRBD1 (5 bases). Germline assignment: CDR1 KGHSH and CDR2 LQKENI. Trimming left V 0 bases short and J 0 bases short, with 5 bases between. The CDR3 runs 14 residues. The CDR3 DNA reads TGTGCCAGCTCACCACCAGGGGTGAACACTGAAGCTTTCTTT. It translates to CASSPPGVNTEAFF.

CDR3 amino acids: CASSYIQTETNYGYTF. CDR3 in DNA: TGTGCCAGCAGTTACATACAGACGGAGACTAACTATGGCTACACCTTC. J is TRBJ1-2 and V is TRBV6-5; D gene uncertain. The V gene's germline CDR1 is MNHEY and CDR2 SVGAGI. V lost 2 bases, J lost 0 bases, and 13 bases lay in between. The length of the CDR3 is 16 residues.

The chain uses TRBV4-2 and TRBJ2-5; 10 bases line up with TRBD2. Unmatched junction bases numbered 4, after V lost 2 bases and J lost 4 bases. The CDR3 totals 15 residues. Germline values: CDR1 LGHNA, CDR2 YNFKEQ. CDR3 amino acids: CASSQSGGARETQYF. Here the CDR3 DNA reads TGTGCCAGCAGCCAAAGCGGGGGGGCCCGAGAGACCCAGTACTTC.

V usage is TRBV9 and J usage is TRBJ2-3; the D gene is possibly TRBD2 (7 bases). This CDR3 comprises 16 residues. CDR1 is SGDLS and CDR2 is YYNGEE in the germline V gene. The V and J ends lost 0 bases and 1 base respectively, with 12 bases between them. The CDR3, as DNA: TGTGCCAGCAGCGTAGGAGGGGGGGTTGGCACAGATACGCAGTATTTT. This encodes CASSVGGGVGTDTQYF.

J is TRBJ2-4 and V is TRBV19; no reliable D call. Trimming took off 1 base at V and 5 bases at J, with 6 bases between the two ends. The CDR3 length is 13 residues. The germline V gene encodes CDR1 LNHDA and CDR2 SQIVND (reference sequence). The CDR3 reads CASSIGTQNIQYF. The CDR3 nucleotides read TGTGCCAGTAGTATAGGGACGCAAAACATTCAGTACTTC.

This clone has a single count. V and J are TRBV2 and TRBJ1-2, with 7 bases identical to TRBD1. Looked up from germline, CDR1 is SNHLY and CDR2 is FYNNEI. Trimming removed 6 bases from V and 4 bases from J; junction bases left unmatched: 11. The length of the CDR3 is 15 residues. The CDR3 spells CASRLTEDRIYGYTF. In DNA, the CDR3 is TGTGCCAGCAGACTCACAGAGGACAGGATCTATGGCTACACCTTC.